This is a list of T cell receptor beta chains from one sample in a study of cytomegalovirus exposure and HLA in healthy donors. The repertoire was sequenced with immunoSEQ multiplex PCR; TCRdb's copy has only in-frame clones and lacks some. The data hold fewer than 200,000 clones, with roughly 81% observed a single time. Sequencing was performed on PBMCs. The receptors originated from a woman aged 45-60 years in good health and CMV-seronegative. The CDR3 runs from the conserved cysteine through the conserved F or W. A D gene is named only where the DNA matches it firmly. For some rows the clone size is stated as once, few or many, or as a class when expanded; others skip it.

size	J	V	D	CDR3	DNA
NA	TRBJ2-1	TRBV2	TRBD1	CASSEEAGGSYNEQFF	TGTGCCAGCAGTGAAGAGGCAGGGGGCTCTTACAATGAGCAGTTCTTC
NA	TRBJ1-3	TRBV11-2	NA	CASSLDRGGAGNTIYF	TGTGCCAGCAGCTTAGATCGGGGTGGGGCTGGAAACACCATATATTTT
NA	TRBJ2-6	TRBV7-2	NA	CASTQEGGSGANVLTF	TGTGCCAGCACCCAGGAGGGGGGGTCTGGGGCCAACGTCCTGACTTTC
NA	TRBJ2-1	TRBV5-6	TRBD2	CASSLARGGSYNEQFF	TGTGCCAGCAGCTTGGCACGCGGGGGCTCCTACAATGAGCAGTTCTTC
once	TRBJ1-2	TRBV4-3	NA	CASSPTGTRYGYTF	TGCGCCAGCAGCCCAACAGGGACCCGGTATGGCTACACCTTC
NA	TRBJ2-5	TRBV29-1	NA	CSVEGPQETQYF	TGCAGCGTTGAAGGTCCACAAGAGACCCAGTACTTC
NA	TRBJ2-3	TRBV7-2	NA	CASSLRGADTQYF	TGTGCCAGCAGCTTAAGGGGTGCAGATACGCAGTATTTT
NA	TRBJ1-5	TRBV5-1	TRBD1	CASSETGGSNQPQHF	TGCGCCAGCAGCGAGACAGGGGGTAGCAATCAGCCCCAGCATTTT
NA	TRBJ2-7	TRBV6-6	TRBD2	CASSTTLAGGSYEQYF	TGTGCCAGCAGTACGACCCTAGCGGGAGGCTCCTACGAGCAGTACTTC
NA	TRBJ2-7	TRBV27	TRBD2	CASVGLAGQREKQYF	TGTGCCAGCGTTGGTCTAGCGGGACAACGAGAGAAGCAGTACTTC
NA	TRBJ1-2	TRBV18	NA	CASSPPLSNYGYTF	TGTGCCAGCTCACCACCGCTAAGTAACTATGGCTACACCTTC
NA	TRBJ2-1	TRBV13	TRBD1	CASSLSQGLGNEQFF	TGTGCCAGCAGCTTATCACAGGGGCTAGGTAATGAGCAGTTCTTC
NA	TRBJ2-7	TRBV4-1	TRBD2	CASSLIPLAGVYEQYF	TGCGCCAGCAGCCTCATTCCTCTGGCGGGGGTCTACGAGCAGTACTTC
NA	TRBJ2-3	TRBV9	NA	CASSVMGRDGSDTQYF	TGTGCCAGCAGCGTGATGGGGCGGGATGGATCAGATACGCAGTATTTT
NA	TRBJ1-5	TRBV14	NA	CASSPRGSNQPQHF	TGTGCCAGCAGCCCCAGGGGTAGCAATCAGCCCCAGCATTTT
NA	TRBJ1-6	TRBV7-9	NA	CASSFTGTGYSPLHF	TGTGCCAGCAGCTTCACAGGGACGGGTTACTCACCCCTCCACTTT
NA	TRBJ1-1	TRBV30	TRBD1	CAGRTGGAETEAFF	TGTGCCGGTCGGACAGGGGGCGCAGAAACTGAAGCTTTCTTT
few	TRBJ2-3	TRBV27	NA	CASGLGGTDTQYF	TGTGCCAGCGGTCTCGGAGGGACAGATACGCAGTATTTT
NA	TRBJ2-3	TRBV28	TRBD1	CASSPGSGGYGQDTQYF	TGTGCCAGCAGTCCCGGATCAGGGGGCTACGGACAAGATACGCAGTATTTT
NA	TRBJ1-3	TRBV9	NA	CASSGHSSGNTIYF	TGTGCCAGCAGCGGTCACAGTTCTGGAAACACCATATATTTT
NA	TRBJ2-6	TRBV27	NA	CASRIGGSGANVLTF	TGTGCCAGCAGGATCGGCGGGTCTGGGGCCAACGTCCTGACTTTC
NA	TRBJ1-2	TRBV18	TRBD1	CASSPNRGTGYGYTF	TGTGCCAGCTCACCTAATCGGGGGACAGGGTATGGCTACACCTTC
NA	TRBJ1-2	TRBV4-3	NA	CASSQGRGDYGYTF	TGCGCCAGCAGCCAGGGCAGGGGAGACTATGGCTACACCTTC
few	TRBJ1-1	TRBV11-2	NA	CASSVTENTEAFF	TGTGCCAGCAGTGTCACAGAGAACACTGAAGCTTTCTTT
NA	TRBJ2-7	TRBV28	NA	CASSLLPGGRYEQYF	TGTGCCAGCAGTCTTCTCCCGGGGGGCCGCTACGAGCAGTACTTC
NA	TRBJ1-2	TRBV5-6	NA	CASSLVGRENYGYTF	TGTGCCAGCAGCTTGGTAGGCAGGGAAAACTATGGCTACACCTTC
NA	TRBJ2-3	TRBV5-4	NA	CASSLLSDTQYF	TGTGCCAGCAGCTTATTATCAGATACGCAGTATTTT
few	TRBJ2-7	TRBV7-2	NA	CASSFSRDSYEQYF	TGTGCCAGCAGCTTCTCCAGGGACTCCTACGAGCAGTACTTC
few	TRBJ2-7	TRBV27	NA	CASSRSPPGIEQYF	TGTGCCAGCAGTCGCTCCCCCCCTGGCATCGAGCAGTACTTC
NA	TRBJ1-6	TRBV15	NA	CATSRDRYNSPLHF	TGTGCCACCAGCAGAGACAGATATAATTCACCCCTCCACTTT
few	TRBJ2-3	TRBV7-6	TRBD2	CASSSSGGASTDTQYF	TGTGCCAGCAGTTCTAGCGGGGGGGCTAGCACAGATACGCAGTATTTT
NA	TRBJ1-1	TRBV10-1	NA	CASSESNRVEAFF	TGCGCCAGCAGTGAATCCAACAGGGTTGAAGCTTTCTTT